The T cell receptor beta chain under discussion was sequenced for a study of cytomegalovirus exposure and HLA in healthy donors. In the PCR, 60 Vbeta and 13 Jbeta primers were used. Generated by immunoSEQ multiplex PCR, the TCRdb table keeps only in-frame clones and is missing some. The table has approximately 190,000 clones, 75% to 90% seen once. The CDR3 runs to 15 residues. Per the germline V gene, CDR1 is MDHEN and CDR2 is SYDVKM. V was pared by 6 bases and J by 0 bases, with 12 bases between. Sequences were obtained from PBMCs. The receptor was isolated from a woman aged 45-60 years in good health and CMV-seropositive. This rearrangement joins TRBV28 to TRBJ1-3; tentative D call: TRBD1 (5 bases). The CDR3 sequence: CASSLGVNSGNTIYF. For the CDR3, the DNA is TGTGCCAGCAGCCTAGGGGTGAACTCTGGAAACACCATATATTTT.